The 30 T cell receptor beta chains reported below all come from one sample, sequenced in a study of blood T cells in healthy people across ages. The use of a sample-barcoded 5' primer and a J-beta primer mix characterized a second PCR of roughly 7 to 11 cycles. TCRdb reprocessed the 5' RACE reads with MiXCR, giving one entry per CDR3 protein. The sample comprises more than 500,000 distinct CDR3 sequences, roughly 29% of which are singletons, and around 18% rests with the top ten. Specimen: blood. Receptors were obtained from a woman aged 70 to 79 in good health.

The chain links TRBV7-2 to TRBJ1-5; TRBD1 aligns across 9 bases. This CDR3 spans 15 amino acids. V dropped 5 bases and J dropped 2; count of bases not matched to a gene: 4. Germline V CDR1 and CDR2: SGHTA, FQGNSA. The CDR3 here is CASSRDRGGNQPQHF. The CDR3 bases are TGTGCCAGCAGCCGAGACAGGGGGGGCAATCAGCCCCAGCATTTT.

This chain links TRBV6-1 with TRBJ2-1; no definite D call. The ends were cut back, 5 bases at V and 4 bases at J, with 18 bases in the middle. The germline gives CDR1 MNHNS, CDR2 SASEGT. This CDR3 spans 16 amino acids. CDR3 sequence reads: CASSLLESSRYNEQFF. The CDR3 region has the DNA TGTGCCAGCAGTCTTCTAGAGAGTAGTAGGTACAATGAGCAGTTCTTC.

This clonotype was detected only a few times. The V and J genes are TRBV4-3 and TRBJ2-3; D gene unclear. CDR3 length equals 15 residues. Germline CDR1 is LGHNA and CDR2 is YSLEER. The germline V and J ends were trimmed by 3 bases and 0 bases, with 10 bases remaining between them. The CDR3 here is CASSHQATSTDTQYF. The CDR3 DNA follows: TGCGCCAGCAGCCACCAAGCGACTAGCACAGATACGCAGTATTTT.

The V gene is TRBV4-1, the J gene TRBJ1-3, with D unclear. The CDR3 has 16 amino acids. Germline V gene data show CDR1 as MGHRA and CDR2 as YSYEKL. V was shortened by 1 base and J by 0 bases, with 10 bases between the two germline ends. DNA of the CDR3: TGCGCCAGCAGCCAAGGAGGGCACAACTCTGGAAACACCATATATTTT. It is translated as CASSQGGHNSGNTIYF.

V usage is TRBV12-3 or TRBV12-4 and J usage is TRBJ2-1, with 11 bases aligning to TRBD1. V shed 3 bases and J 9 bases; nucleotides not matched to a gene: 4. The CDR3 length is 14 residues. CDR3 coding DNA: TGTGCCAGCAGTTTTTGGGACAGGGGGAGTGAGCAGTTCTTC. It translates to CASSFWDRGSEQFF.

This chain uses TRBV3-1 with TRBJ2-5; D might be TRBD1 (6 bases). The DNA end is more similar to TRBJ2-1, so the J call may be wrong. This CDR3 region has 13 residues. Germline V gene sequence: CDR1 LGHDT, CDR2 YNNKEL (reference sequence). CDR3 amino acids: CASSHWGRNEQFF. CDR3 bases: TGTGCCAGCAGCCACTGGGGGCGCAATGAGCAGTTCTTC.

The genes are TRBV5-1 and TRBJ2-1, with D perhaps TRBD1 (6 bases). The length of the CDR3 is 15 residues. V was clipped by 0 bases and J by 7 bases, with 14 bases between them. Per germline, CDR1 SGHRS and CDR2 YFSETQ. The CDR3 DNA sequence: TGCGCCAGCAGCTTGGAGCTTAACAGGGTTAATGAGCAGTTCTTC. Residues: CASSLELNRVNEQFF.

This clonotype appeared a few times. This rearrangement joins TRBV7-9 to TRBJ2-5; 10 nucleotides match TRBD2. Germline assignment: CDR1 SEHNR and CDR2 FQNEAQ (reference sequence). J lost 5 bases, V lost 5 bases, and 11 bases had no gene match. This CDR3 region has 16 residues. The CDR3 protein is CASSRPGLADKETQYF. CDR3 nucleotides: TGTGCCAGCAGCCGTCCCGGACTAGCGGATAAGGAGACCCAGTACTTC.

This chain links TRBV7-2 with TRBJ2-5; 7 bases are a match to TRBD1. J gave up 5 bases and V 4 bases, and 16 bases lay outside the gene matches. CDR1 is SGHTA, CDR2 FQGNSA, per germline. The CDR3 length is 17 residues. In DNA form, the CDR3 reads TGTGCCAGCAGCTCGCAGGTCATGTTAGGGGGCGGGGAGACCCAGTACTTC. Translated: CASSSQVMLGGGETQYF.

The V call is TRBV12-3 or TRBV12-4, the J call TRBJ2-5; a weak D match, TRBD1 (6 bases). The tail of the sequence fits TRBJ2-1 better, so the J call may be wrong. CDR3 size: 11 residues. CDR3 in amino acids: CASKTGPEQFF. CDR3 coding DNA: TGTGCCAGCAAGACAGGTCCTGAGCAGTTCTTC.

This clonotype was picked up many times. The chain links TRBV12-3 or TRBV12-4 to TRBJ1-4; D might be TRBD1 (6 bases). CDR3 length equals 14 residues. V was shortened by 8 bases and J by 7 bases, with 17 bases between the two germline ends. In DNA, the CDR3 is TGTGCCAGCGAGATGGGGGGGCTTGGTGAAAAACTGTTTTTT. It codes for CASEMGGLGEKLFF.

CDR3 in DNA: TGTGCCAGCAATCCCTTAGGTCAGCCCCAGCATTTT. Its protein product is CASNPLGQPQHF. This sequence joins TRBV6-6 and TRBJ1-5; unclear D gene. Germline assignment: CDR1 MNHNY and CDR2 SVGAGI (reference sequence). The CDR3 sequence is 12 residues long. The V gene lost 7 bases and the J gene lost 6 bases, with 10 bases spanning the gap.

This clonotype appeared a few times. The rearrangement joins TRBV5-6 to TRBJ1-5; D not resolved. The CDR3 covers 15 residues. V gave up 3 bases and J gave up 0 bases, with 10 bases separating them. The germline CDR1 and CDR2 sequences are SGHDT and YYEEEE. The chain's CDR3 is CASSSESYSNQPQHF. CDR3 in DNA: TGTGCCAGCAGCTCGGAATCTTATAGCAATCAGCCCCAGCATTTT.

A single count supports this clonotype. The genes are TRBV6-2 or TRBV6-3 and TRBJ2-1, with 16 bases matching TRBD2. The trim removed 6 bases at V and 3 bases at J, leaving 11 bases unmatched. Germline V lookup: CDR1 MNHEY, CDR2 SVGEGT. This CDR3 spans 19 amino acids. The CDR3 here is CASSPGTSGGADIYNEQFF. CDR3 DNA: TGTGCCAGCAGCCCCGGGACTAGCGGGGGGGCCGACATCTACAATGAGCAGTTCTTC.

Comments on this clonotype: This may arise from a read error, as a much more abundant clone is one base away. This chain joins TRBV20-1 and TRBJ2-6; the D is unclear. Germline V gene data show CDR1 as DFQATT and CDR2 as SNEGSKA (reference sequence). The CDR3 sequence is 15 residues long. V was clipped by 1 base and J by 3 bases, with 10 bases between them. The CDR3 nucleotides read TGCAGTGCTAGAGCCAGCCCGGGTGGGGCCAACGTCCTGACTTTC. Protein: CSARASPGGANVLTF.

The chain's CDR3 is CASSELGQGSGETQYF. CDR3 DNA: TGTGCCAGCAGTGAATTGGGACAGGGGTCTGGAGAGACCCAGTACTTC. The rearrangement joins TRBV6-1 to TRBJ2-1; 10 nucleotides align to TRBD1. The assigned J gene may be wrong: the sequence end matches TRBJ2-5 better. This CDR3 spans 16 amino acids. From germline, CDR1 is MNHNS and CDR2 SASEGT.

This clonotype was seen more than once but under ten times. V and J are TRBV10-3 and TRBJ1-6, with D perhaps TRBD1 (5 bases). Germline V gene sequence: CDR1 ENHRY, CDR2 SYGVKD. V was trimmed by 6 bases and J by 5 bases, leaving 14 bases between them. CDR3 size: 15 residues. DNA of the CDR3: TGTGCCATCAGGGCAACAGGCCAGAATAATTCACCCCTCCACTTT. This encodes CAIRATGQNNSPLHF.

This clonotype was observed a handful of times. The gene calls are TRBV4-2 and TRBJ2-7; the D gene is possibly TRBD2 (6 bases). With 1 base removed from V and 7 bases from J, the gap between germline ends came to 14 bases. Germline CDR1 LGHNA, CDR2 YNFKEQ. The CDR3 covers 14 residues. The CDR3 nucleotides are TGTGCCAGCAGCCAAGGCGGGGCGCTGTCGGAGCAGTACTTC. This translates into CASSQGGALSEQYF.

This clonotype was detected a few times. The chain recombines TRBV12-3 or TRBV12-4 with TRBJ1-1; D possibly corresponds to TRBD1 (6 bases). The CDR3 is 14 amino acids. V lost 6 bases and J 0 bases, leaving 11 bases between the germline ends. The CDR3 loop is CASSKDSLNTEAFF. In DNA, the CDR3 is TGTGCCAGCAGCAAGGACAGCTTGAACACTGAAGCTTTCTTT.

The sample holds a few counts of this clonotype. The V gene is TRBV19, the J gene TRBJ1-5, with D uncertain. There are 16 residues in the CDR3. The germline V gene encodes CDR1 LNHDA and CDR2 SQIVND (reference sequence). Trimming removed 5 bases from V and 3 bases from J, with 17 bases in between. CDR3 sequence reads: CASSLAPSIFNQPQHF. CDR3 sequence (DNA): TGTGCCAGTAGTTTAGCCCCTTCCATCTTCAATCAGCCCCAGCATTTT.

This sequence joins TRBV5-5 and TRBJ2-2; D possibly matches TRBD1 or TRBD2 (7 bases each). In germline, CDR1 is SGHKS, CDR2 YYEKEE (reference sequence). The CDR3 consists of 15 residues. V was shortened by 2 bases and J by 15 bases, with 23 bases between the two germline ends. CDR3: CASSLRVGGLDRVFF. The CDR3, as DNA: TGTGCCAGCAGCTTAAGGGTCGGCGGACTAGACAGGGTGTTTTTT.

This chain uses TRBV14 with TRBJ1-6, with no clear D. Between the trimmed V and J ends, which lost 5 bases and 0 bases, there was a span of 11 bases. CDR1 SGHDN and CDR2 FVKESK come from the germline V gene. CDR3 size: 16 residues. This CDR3 reads CASSFGPSSYNSPLHF. The CDR3 nucleotides read TGTGCCAGCAGCTTTGGGCCAAGCTCCTATAATTCACCCCTCCACTTT.

This clonotype was seen only a few times. This chain joins TRBV5-6 and TRBJ2-1; perhaps TRBD2 as D (5 bases). This CDR3 comprises 17 residues. Trimming left V 0 bases short and J 4 bases short, with 17 bases between. CDR1 is SGHDT and CDR2 is YYEEEE in the germline V gene. The CDR3 DNA is TGTGCCAGCAGCTTGGAGAGGGAAGAAGGCTCTTACAATGAGCAGTTCTTC. It translates to CASSLEREEGSYNEQFF.

This chain connects TRBV20-1 to TRBJ1-6, with D uncertain. The V end lost 3 bases, the J end lost 0 bases, and 6 bases lay between the germline ends. CDR3 size: 14 residues. Looked up from germline, CDR1 is DFQATT and CDR2 is SNEGSKA (reference sequence). CDR3 in amino acids: CSARAGSYNSPLHF. In DNA form, the CDR3 reads TGCAGTGCTAGGGCTGGCTCCTATAATTCACCCCTCCACTTT.

The chain combines TRBV7-3 with TRBJ2-3, with D uncertain. The V and J ends lost 3 bases and 0 bases respectively, with 7 bases between them. The CDR3 sequence is 14 residues long. Germline CDR1 reads SGHTA; CDR2 reads FQGTGA. CDR3 sequence: CASSFSQSTDTQYF. Written as DNA, the CDR3 is TGTGCCAGCAGCTTCTCTCAGAGCACAGATACGCAGTATTTT.

This clonotype was detected a few times. The rearrangement uses TRBV12-3 or TRBV12-4 and TRBJ2-1; tentative D call: TRBD2 (5 bases). This CDR3 has 12 amino acids. The V gene lost 5 bases and the J gene lost 10 bases, with 12 bases spanning the gap. CDR3 loop: CASSDFEGEQFF. The CDR3 nucleotides read TGTGCCAGCAGTGACTTCGAGGGAGAGCAGTTCTTC.

The V and J genes are TRBV3-1 and TRBJ2-7; 8 bases align to TRBD2. Losses at the gene ends were 4 bases for V and 6 bases for J; bases not matched to a gene: 5. Germline CDR1 and CDR2: LGHDT and YNNKEL (reference sequence). This CDR3 has 13 amino acids. The CDR3: CASSLLGGGEQYF. DNA of the CDR3: TGTGCCAGCAGCCTGCTCGGGGGGGGCGAGCAGTACTTC.

This clonotype was seen just once. The chain joins TRBV6-6 to TRBJ2-1; 16 nucleotides line up with TRBD2. V lost 11 bases to trimming and J lost 8 bases; unmatched junction nucleotides: 9. This CDR3 contains 15 residues. Germline CDR1 MNHNY, CDR2 SVGAGI (reference sequence). CDR3 residues: CAGGLAGGPGHEQFF. CDR3 DNA sequence: TGTGCCGGGGGACTAGCGGGGGGGCCAGGTCATGAGCAGTTCTTC.

A few counts support this clonotype. The chain links TRBV7-2 to TRBJ2-5; D might be TRBD1 (6 bases). The germline gives CDR1 SGHTA, CDR2 FQGNSA. V was shortened by 1 base and J by 7 bases, with 13 bases between the two germline ends. The CDR3 consists of 14 residues. The CDR3 spells CASSLGRGWMTQYF. In nucleotides, the CDR3 is TGTGCCAGCAGCTTAGGCAGGGGCTGGATGACCCAGTACTTC.

This clonotype was counted only a few times. V usage is TRBV20-1 and J usage is TRBJ2-4, with 10 bases matching TRBD1. The CDR3 length is 13 residues. V gave up 5 bases and J gave up 9 bases; unmatched junction bases: 7. The germline CDR1 and CDR2 sequences are DFQATT and SNEGSKA (reference sequence). The DNA of the CDR3 is TGCAGTGCTCCTGGGACAGGGGAGACCATTCAGTACTTC. Its protein is CSAPGTGETIQYF.